This T cell receptor (beta chain) is drawn from a study of CD8+CD57+ T cells in acquired aplastic anemia. Genomic DNA, serving as template, underwent TCR beta VDJ and CDR3 profiling. A single record per CDR3 protein comes from TCRdb applying MiXCR to the reads. Altogether some 150,000 distinct CDR3 sequences are present, 71% being singletons, with the ten largest covering roughly half. V lost 5 bases and J lost 2; bases outside the gene matches: 7. Germline-derived CDR1 and CDR2 are SNHLY and FYNNEI. The CDR3 is 15 residues long. In patients chosen for sequencing, flow cytometry had shown CD8+CD57+ cell expansion.

Input material: sorted CD4+, CD8+, or CD8+CD57+ T cells (not recorded which) from PBMCs. This receptor was identified in a human donor with aplastic anemia. This chain links TRBV2 with TRBJ2-3; 7 bases agree with TRBD2. The CDR3 DNA reads as TGTGCCAGCAGTCAAAGCGGGGTGGTCACAGATACGCAGTATTTT. Amino acid sequence: CASSQSGVVTDTQYF.